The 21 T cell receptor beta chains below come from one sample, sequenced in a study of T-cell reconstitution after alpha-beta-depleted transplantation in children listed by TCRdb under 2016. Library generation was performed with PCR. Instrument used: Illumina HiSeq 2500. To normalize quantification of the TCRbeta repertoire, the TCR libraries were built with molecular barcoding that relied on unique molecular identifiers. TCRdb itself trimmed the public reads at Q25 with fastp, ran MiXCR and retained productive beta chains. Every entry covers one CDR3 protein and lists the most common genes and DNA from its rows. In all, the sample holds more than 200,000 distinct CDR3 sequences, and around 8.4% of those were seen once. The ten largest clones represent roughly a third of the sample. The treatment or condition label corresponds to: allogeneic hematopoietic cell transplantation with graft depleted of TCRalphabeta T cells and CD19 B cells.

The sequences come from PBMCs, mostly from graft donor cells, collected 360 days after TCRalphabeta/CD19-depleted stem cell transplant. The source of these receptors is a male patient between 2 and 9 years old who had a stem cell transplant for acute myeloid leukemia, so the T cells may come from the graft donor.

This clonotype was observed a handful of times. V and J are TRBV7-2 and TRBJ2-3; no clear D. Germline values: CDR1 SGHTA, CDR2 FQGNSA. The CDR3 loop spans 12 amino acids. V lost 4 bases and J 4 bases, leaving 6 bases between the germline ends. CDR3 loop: CASSSLADTQYF. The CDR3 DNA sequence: TGTGCCAGCAGCTCGTTAGCAGATACGCAGTATTTT.

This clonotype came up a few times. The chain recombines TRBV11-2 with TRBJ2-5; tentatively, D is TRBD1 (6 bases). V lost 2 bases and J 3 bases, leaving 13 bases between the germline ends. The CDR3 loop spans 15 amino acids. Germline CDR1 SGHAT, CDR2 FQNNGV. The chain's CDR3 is CASSLIPRGEETQYF. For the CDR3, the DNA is TGTGCCAGCAGCTTAATCCCCAGGGGCGAAGAGACCCAGTACTTC.

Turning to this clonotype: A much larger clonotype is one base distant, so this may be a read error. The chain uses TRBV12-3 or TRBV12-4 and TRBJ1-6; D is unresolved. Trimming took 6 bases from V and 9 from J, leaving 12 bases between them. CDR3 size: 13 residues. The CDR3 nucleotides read TGTGCCAGCAGCCCAACCGAAAGTTCACCCCTCCACTTT. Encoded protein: CASSPTESSPLHF.

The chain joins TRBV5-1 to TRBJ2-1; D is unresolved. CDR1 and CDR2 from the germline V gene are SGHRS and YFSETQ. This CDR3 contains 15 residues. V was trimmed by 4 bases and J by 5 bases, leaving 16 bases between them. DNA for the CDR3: TGCGCCAGCAGCGCCACTGGGCCCCCACACAATGAGCAGTTCTTC. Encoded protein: CASSATGPPHNEQFF.

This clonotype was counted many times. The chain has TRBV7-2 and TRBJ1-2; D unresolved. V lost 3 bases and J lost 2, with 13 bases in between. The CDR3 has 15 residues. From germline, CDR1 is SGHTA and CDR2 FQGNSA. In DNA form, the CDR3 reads TGTGCCAGCAGCTTTCAGACAAATTTAAACTATGGCTACACCTTC. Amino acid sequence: CASSFQTNLNYGYTF.

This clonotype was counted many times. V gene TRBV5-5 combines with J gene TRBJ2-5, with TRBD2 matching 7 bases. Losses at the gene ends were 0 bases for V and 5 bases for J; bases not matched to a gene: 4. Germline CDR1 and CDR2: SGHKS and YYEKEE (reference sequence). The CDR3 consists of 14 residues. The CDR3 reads CASSLVLARETQYF. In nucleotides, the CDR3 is TGTGCCAGCAGCTTGGTACTAGCGCGGGAGACCCAGTACTTC.

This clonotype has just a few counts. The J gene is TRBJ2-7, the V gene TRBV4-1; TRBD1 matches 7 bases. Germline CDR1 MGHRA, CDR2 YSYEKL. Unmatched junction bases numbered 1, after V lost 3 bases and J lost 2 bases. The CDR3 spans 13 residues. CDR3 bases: TGCGCCAGCAGCCAGGACAGGCCCTACGAGCAGTACTTC. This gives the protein CASSQDRPYEQYF.

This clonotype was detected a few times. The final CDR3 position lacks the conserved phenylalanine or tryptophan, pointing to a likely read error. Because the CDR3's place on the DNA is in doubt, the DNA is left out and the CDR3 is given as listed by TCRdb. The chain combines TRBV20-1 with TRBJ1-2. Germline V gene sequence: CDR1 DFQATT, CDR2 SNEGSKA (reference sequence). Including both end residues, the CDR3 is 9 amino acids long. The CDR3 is CSARDAVKL.

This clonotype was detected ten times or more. CDR3 amino acids: CSASLFANTIYF. CDR3 nucleotides: TGCAGTGCTAGTTTGTTTGCGAACACCATATATTTT. The chain combines TRBV20-1 with TRBJ1-3; D is ambiguous. Trimming removed 3 bases at V and 7 bases at J, with 10 bases between. The CDR3 loop spans 12 amino acids. Germline V gives CDR1 DFQATT, CDR2 SNEGSKA (reference sequence).

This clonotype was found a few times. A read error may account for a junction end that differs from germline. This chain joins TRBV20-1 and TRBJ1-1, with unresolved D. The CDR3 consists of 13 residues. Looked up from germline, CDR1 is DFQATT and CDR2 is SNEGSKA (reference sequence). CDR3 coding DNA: TGCAGTGCTGGAGAGGGCGGACGGCTTGAAGCTTTCTTT. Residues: CSAGEGGRLEAFF.

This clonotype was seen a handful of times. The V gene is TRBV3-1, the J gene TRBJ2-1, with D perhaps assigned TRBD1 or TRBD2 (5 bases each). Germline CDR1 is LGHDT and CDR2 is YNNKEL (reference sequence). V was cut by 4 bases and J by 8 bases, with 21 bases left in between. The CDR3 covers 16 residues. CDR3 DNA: TGTGCCAGCAGCCGCCCGGGACCCCGGTTGGCGTATGAGCAGTTCTTC. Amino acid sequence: CASSRPGPRLAYEQFF.

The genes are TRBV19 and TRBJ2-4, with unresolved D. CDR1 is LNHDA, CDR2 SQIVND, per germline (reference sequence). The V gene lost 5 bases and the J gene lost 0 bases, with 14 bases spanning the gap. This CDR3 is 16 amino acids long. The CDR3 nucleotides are TGTGCCAGTAGTGCGTGGTTGGTGACAGCCAAAAACATTCAGTACTTC. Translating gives CASSAWLVTAKNIQYF.

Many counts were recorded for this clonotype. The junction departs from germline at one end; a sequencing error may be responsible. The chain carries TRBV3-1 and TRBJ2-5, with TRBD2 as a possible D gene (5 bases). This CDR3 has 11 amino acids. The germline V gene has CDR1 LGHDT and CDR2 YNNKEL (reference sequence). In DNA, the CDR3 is TGTGCCAGCAGCCAAGGACTACACCTAGGTTTC. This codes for CASSQGLHLGF.

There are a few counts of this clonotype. The CDR3 nucleotides read TGTGCCACATTACAGGGCTCGAACACTGAAGCTTTCTTT. It yields the protein CATLQGSNTEAFF. The chain joins TRBV6-5 to TRBJ1-1; the D gene is possibly TRBD1 (6 bases). The germline V and J ends were trimmed by 10 bases and 1 base, with 13 bases remaining between them. The CDR3 consists of 13 residues. Germline-derived CDR1 and CDR2 are MNHEY and SVGAGI.

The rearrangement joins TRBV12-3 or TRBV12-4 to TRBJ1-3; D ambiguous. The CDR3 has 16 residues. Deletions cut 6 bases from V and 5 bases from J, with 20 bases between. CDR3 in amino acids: CASSQRTSAPRNTIYF. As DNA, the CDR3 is TGTGCCAGCAGCCAACGCACATCTGCACCGCGAAACACCATATATTTT.

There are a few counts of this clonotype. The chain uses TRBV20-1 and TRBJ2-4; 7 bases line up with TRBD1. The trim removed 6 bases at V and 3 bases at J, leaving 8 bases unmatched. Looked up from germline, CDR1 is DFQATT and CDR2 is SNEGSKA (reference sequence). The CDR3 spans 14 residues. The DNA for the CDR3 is TGCAGTGCGCCGAAAACAGGGGTCAAAAACATTCAGTACTTC. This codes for CSAPKTGVKNIQYF.

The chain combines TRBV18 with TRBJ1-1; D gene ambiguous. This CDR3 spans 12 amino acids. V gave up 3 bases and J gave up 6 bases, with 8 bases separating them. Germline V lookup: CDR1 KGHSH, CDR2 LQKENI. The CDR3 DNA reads TGTGCCAGCTCACCCGATGGGTCTGAAGCTTTCTTT. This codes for CASSPDGSEAFF.

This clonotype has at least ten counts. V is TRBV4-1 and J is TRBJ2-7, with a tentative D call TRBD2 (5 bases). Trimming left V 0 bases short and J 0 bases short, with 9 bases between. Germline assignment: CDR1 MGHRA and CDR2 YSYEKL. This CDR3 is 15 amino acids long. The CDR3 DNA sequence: TGCGCCAGCAGCCAAGATTTGGGGAGCTCCTACGAGCAGTACGTC. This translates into CASSQDLGSSYEQYV.

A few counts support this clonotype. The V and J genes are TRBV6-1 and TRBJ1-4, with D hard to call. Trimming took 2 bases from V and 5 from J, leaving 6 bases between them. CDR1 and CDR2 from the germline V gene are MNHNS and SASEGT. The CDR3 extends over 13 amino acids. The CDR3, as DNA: TGTGCCAGCAGTGAAAGGAAGAATGAAAAACTGTTTTTT. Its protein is CASSERKNEKLFF.

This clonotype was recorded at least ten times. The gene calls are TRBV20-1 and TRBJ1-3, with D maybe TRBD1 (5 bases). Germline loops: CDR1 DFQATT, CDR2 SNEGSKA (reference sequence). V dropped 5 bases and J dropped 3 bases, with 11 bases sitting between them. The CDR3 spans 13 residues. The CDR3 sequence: CSARDSYGNTIYF. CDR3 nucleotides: TGCAGTGCTCGGGACTCCTATGGAAACACCATATATTTT.

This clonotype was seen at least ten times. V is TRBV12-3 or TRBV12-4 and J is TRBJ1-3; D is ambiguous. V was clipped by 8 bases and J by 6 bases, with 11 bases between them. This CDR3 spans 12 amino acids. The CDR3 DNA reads TGTGCCAGCGCCTTTGGCGAAAACACCATATATTTT. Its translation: CASAFGENTIYF.